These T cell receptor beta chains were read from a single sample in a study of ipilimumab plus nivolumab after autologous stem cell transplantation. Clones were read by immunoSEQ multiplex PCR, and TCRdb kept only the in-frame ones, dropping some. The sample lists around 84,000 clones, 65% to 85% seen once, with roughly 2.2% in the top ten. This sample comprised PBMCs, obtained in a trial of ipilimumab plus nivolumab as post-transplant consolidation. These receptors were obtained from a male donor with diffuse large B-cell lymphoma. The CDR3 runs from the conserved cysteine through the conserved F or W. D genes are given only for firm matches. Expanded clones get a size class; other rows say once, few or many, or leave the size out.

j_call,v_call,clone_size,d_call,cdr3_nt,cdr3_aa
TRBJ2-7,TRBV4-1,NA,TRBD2,TGCGCCAGCAGCCAAGATTGGGAGACTAGCGGGCGCACCTACGAGCAGTACTTC,CASSQDWETSGRTYEQYF
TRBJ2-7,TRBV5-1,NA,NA,TGCGCCAGCAGCTTGGCTCTAGGACGGTACGAGCAGTACTTC,CASSLALGRYEQYF
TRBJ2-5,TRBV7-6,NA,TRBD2,TGTGCCAGCAGCTTAGGGAGGACTAGCGGGGCAAAGACCCAGTACTTC,CASSLGRTSGAKTQYF
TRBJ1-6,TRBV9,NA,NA,TGTGCCAGCAGCGCCCTGAGCCGGGATTCACCCCTCCACTTT,CASSALSRDSPLHF
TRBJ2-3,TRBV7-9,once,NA,TGTGCCAGCAGCTTAAACAGCCCCACAGATACGCAGTATTTT,CASSLNSPTDTQYF
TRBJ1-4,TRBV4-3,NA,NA,TGCGCCAGCAGCCAAGGGTGGTCAGGGGTGTTTGAAAAACTGTTTTTT,CASSQGWSGVFEKLFF
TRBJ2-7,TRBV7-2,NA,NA,TGTGCCAGCGGTTTTGGGGCTGGGGGGCCTTACGAGCAGTACTTC,CASGFGAGGPYEQYF
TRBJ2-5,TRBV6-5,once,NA,TGTGCCAGCAGTTACGTGGATGGGGGAGAGACCCAGTACTTC,CASSYVDGGETQYF
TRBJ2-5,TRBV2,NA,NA,TGTGCCAGCAGTAGAAAAGGGGAGACCCAGTACTTC,CASSRKGETQYF
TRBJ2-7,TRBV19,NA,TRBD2,TGTGCCAGTAGTCCGTCTGGCGGGGGGTCCTACGAGCAGTACTTC,CASSPSGGGSYEQYF
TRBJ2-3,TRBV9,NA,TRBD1,TGTGCCAGCAGCGTACTGGGACAGCCTAGCACAGATACGCAGTATTTT,CASSVLGQPSTDTQYF
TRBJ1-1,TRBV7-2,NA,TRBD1,TGTGCCAGCAGCGCAACGGGACAGCCGTACACTGAAGCTTTCTTT,CASSATGQPYTEAFF
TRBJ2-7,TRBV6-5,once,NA,TGTGCCAGCAGCTATCTCCGGGGGGCCTCCTACGAGCAGTACTTC,CASSYLRGASYEQYF
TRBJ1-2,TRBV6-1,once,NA,TGTGCCAGCACTACCGCGACTGGCTACACCTTC,CASTTATGYTF
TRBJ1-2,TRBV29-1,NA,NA,TGCAGCGTTTGGGGGGATGGCGGCTATGGCTACACCTTC,CSVWGDGGYGYTF
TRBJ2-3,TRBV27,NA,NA,TGTGCCAGCAGGGGCAGGATTTCAGATACGCAGTATTTT,CASRGRISDTQYF
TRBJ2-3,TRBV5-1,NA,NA,TGCGCCAGCAGCTTGGGACGCCCTGATACGCAGTATTTT,CASSLGRPDTQYF
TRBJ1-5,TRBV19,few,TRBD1,TGTGCCAGTAAAACCTCACAGGGGGTAGGGAATCAGCCCCAGCATTTT,CASKTSQGVGNQPQHF
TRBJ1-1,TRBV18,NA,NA,TGTGCCAGCTCGCCTCTTCGGGATCTGAACACTGAAGCTTTCTTT,CASSPLRDLNTEAFF
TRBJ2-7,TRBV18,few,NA,TGTGCCAGCTCACCTCGACAGGAATACGAGCAGTACTTC,CASSPRQEYEQYF
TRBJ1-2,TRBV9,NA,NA,TGTGCCAGCAGCGTGATGCCGGGTGGTAGCTCTGGCTACACCTTC,CASSVMPGGSSGYTF
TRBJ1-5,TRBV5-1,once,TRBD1,TGCGCCAGCAGCTTACAGGGGCGGAATCAGCCCCAGCATTTT,CASSLQGRNQPQHF
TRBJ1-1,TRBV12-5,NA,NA,TGTGCTAGTGGGGGGGGAATCATGAACACTGAAGCTTTCTTT,CASGGGIMNTEAFF
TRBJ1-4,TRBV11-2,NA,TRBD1,TGTGCCAGCAGATTACAGGGGGCAGGTGAAAAACTGTTTTTT,CASRLQGAGEKLFF
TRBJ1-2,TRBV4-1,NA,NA,TGCGCCAGCAGCCAAGGAGGAGGCGACGGAAGGGGCTACACCTTC,CASSQGGGDGRGYTF
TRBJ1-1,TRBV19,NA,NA,TGTGCCACCCGACAGGATAGGAGCACTGAAGCTTTCTTT,CATRQDRSTEAFF
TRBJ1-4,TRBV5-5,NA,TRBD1,TGTGCCAGCAGCCGGACAGGGTCTAATGAAAAACTGTTTTTT,CASSRTGSNEKLFF
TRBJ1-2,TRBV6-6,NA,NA,TGTGCCAGCAGTTACGGCAGTTGGAACGGCTACACCTTC,CASSYGSWNGYTF